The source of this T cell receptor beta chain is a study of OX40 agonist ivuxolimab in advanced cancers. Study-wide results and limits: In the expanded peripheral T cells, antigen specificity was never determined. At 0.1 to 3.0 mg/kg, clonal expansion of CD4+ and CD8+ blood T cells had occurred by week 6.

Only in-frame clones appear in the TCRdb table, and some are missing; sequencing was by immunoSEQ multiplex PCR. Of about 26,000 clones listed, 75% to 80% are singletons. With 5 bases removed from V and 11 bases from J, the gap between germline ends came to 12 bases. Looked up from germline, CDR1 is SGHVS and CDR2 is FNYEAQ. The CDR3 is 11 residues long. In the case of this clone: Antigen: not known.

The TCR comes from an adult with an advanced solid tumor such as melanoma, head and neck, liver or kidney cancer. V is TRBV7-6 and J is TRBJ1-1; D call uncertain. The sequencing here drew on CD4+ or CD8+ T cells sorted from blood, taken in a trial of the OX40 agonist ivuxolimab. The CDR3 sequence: CASSRDPQAFF. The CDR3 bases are TGTGCCAGCAGCCGCGACCCTCAGGCTTTCTTT.